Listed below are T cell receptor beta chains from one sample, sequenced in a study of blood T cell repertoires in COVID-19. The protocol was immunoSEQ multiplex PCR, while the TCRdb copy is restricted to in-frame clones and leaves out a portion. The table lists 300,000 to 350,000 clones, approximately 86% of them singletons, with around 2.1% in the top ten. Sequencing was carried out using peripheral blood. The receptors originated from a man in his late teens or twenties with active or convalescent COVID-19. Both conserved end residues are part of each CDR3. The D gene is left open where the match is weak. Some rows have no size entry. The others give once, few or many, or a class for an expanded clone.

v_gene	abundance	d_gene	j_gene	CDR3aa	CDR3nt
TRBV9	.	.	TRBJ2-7	CASSPKGAGTAYEQYF	TGTGCCAGCAGCCCGAAAGGGGCGGGGACGGCCTACGAGCAGTACTTC
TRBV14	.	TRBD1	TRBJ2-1	CASSQFTGGAYNEQFF	TGTGCCAGCAGCCAATTTACAGGGGGCGCCTACAATGAGCAGTTCTTC
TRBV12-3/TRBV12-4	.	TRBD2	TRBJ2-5	CASSSGGEETQYF	TGTGCCAGCAGTTCGGGGGGGGAAGAGACCCAGTACTTC
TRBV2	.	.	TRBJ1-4	CASSEAETEAGEKLFF	TGTGCCAGCAGTGAAGCGGAAACGGAAGCGGGTGAAAAACTGTTTTTT
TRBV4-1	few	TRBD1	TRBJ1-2	CASSQVPGGDGYTF	TGCGCCAGCAGCCAAGTGCCAGGGGGAGATGGCTACACCTTC
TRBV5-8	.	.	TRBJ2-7	CASRKSGREYEQYF	TGTGCCAGCAGAAAGTCAGGTAGAGAATACGAGCAGTACTTC
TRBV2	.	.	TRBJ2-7	CASTQSAEQYF	TGTGCCAGCACCCAGTCTGCAGAGCAGTACTTC
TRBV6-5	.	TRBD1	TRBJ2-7	CASRSWTGDYEQYF	TGTGCCAGTAGGAGCTGGACAGGGGACTACGAGCAGTACTTC
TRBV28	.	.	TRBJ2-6	CASSPGLTFSGANVLTF	TGTGCCAGCAGTCCGGGACTTACCTTTTCTGGGGCCAACGTCCTGACTTTC
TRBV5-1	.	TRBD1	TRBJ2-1	CASSFGTGGAKVYNEQFF	TGCGCCAGCAGCTTCGGTACAGGGGGCGCGAAGGTCTACAATGAGCAGTTCTTC
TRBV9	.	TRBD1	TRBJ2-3	CASRDRYTDTQYF	TGTGCCAGCAGGGACAGGTACACAGATACGCAGTATTTT
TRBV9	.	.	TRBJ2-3	CASSVVMSDTQYF	TGTGCCAGCAGCGTAGTCATGTCCGATACGCAGTATTTT
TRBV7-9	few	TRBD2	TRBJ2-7	CASTSGLAAYEQYF	TGTGCCAGCACCTCGGGACTAGCGGCGTACGAGCAGTACTTC
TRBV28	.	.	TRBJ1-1	CASSLMDSMLAFF	TGTGCCAGCAGTTTAATGGACAGTATGTTAGCTTTCTTT
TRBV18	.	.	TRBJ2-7	CASEARGEQYF	TGTGCCAGCGAAGCTCGGGGCGAGCAGTACTTC
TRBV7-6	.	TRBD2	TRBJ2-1	CASSSRLAGVNEQFF	TGTGCCAGCAGCTCGCGACTAGCGGGAGTAAATGAGCAGTTCTTC
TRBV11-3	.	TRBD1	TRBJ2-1	CASSLGTLGGQGARDEQFF	TGTGCCAGCAGCTTAGGTACCCTTGGGGGTCAGGGGGCAAGGGATGAGCAGTTCTTC
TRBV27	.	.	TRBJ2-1	CASSLSAKTYNEQFF	TGTGCCAGCAGTTTATCTGCGAAAACCTACAATGAGCAGTTCTTC
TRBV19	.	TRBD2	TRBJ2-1	CASSIRTSVEQFF	TGTGCCAGTAGTATACGTACTAGCGTTGAGCAGTTCTTC
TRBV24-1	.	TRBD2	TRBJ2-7	CATSGLSGIEQYF	TGTGCCACCAGTGGTCTTAGCGGGATCGAGCAGTACTTC
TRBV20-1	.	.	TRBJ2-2	CSALRTGELFF	TGCAGTGCCCTACGCACCGGGGAGCTGTTTTTT
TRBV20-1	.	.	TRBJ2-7	CSAIRRDEQYF	TGCAGTGCTATTAGGCGGGACGAGCAGTACTTC
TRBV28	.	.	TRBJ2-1	CASSLSGVFDNEQFF	TGTGCCAGCAGTTTATCGGGGGTGTTCGACAATGAGCAGTTCTTC
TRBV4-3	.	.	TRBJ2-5	CASSQGQRETQYF	TGCGCCAGCAGCCAAGGGCAGAGGGAGACCCAGTACTTC
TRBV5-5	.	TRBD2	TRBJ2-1	CASSPGLAAYNEQFF	TGTGCCAGCAGCCCGGGACTAGCGGCCTACAATGAGCAGTTCTTC
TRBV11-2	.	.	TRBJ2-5	CASSLARGGLALQETQYF	TGTGCCAGCAGCTTAGCTCGGGGAGGTCTAGCGCTACAAGAGACCCAGTACTTC
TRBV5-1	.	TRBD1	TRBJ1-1	CASSLIGQGAMNTEAFF	TGCGCCAGCAGCTTGATCGGACAGGGAGCGATGAACACTGAAGCTTTCTTT
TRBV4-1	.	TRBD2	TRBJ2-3	CASSQSNPGLAGVSTDTQYF	TGCGCCAGCAGCCAGAGCAACCCGGGACTAGCGGGAGTTAGCACAGATACGCAGTATTTT
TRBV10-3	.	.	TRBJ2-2	CAISEPWLAVTTGELFF	TGTGCCATCAGTGAGCCGTGGCTAGCTGTGACCACCGGGGAGCTGTTTTTT
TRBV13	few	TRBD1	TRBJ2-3	CASSLPGGPDTQYF	TGTGCCAGCAGCTTACCAGGGGGCCCAGATACGCAGTATTTT
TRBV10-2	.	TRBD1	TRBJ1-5	CASSRTGHSNQPQHF	TGCGCCAGCAGTAGGACAGGGCATAGCAATCAGCCCCAGCATTTT
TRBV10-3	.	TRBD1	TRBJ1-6	CAISGGGDRGNNSPLHF	TGTGCCATCAGTGGGGGTGGGGACAGGGGTAATAATTCACCCCTCCACTTT
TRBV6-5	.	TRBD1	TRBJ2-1	CASSSDRAGNNEQFF	TGTGCCAGCAGTTCGGACAGGGCTGGGAACAATGAGCAGTTCTTC
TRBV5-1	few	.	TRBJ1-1	CASSPGSMNTEAFF	TGCGCCAGCAGCCCGGGATCCATGAACACTGAAGCTTTCTTT
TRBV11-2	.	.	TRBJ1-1	CASSLWSGDEAFF	TGTGCCAGCAGCTTATGGTCAGGGGACGAAGCTTTCTTT
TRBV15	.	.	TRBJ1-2	CATSRDRAGLQGYTF	TGTGCCACCAGCAGAGATCGGGCAGGGCTGCAGGGCTACACCTTC
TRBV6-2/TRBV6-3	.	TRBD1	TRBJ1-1	CASGRQGSTEAFF	TGTGCCAGCGGCCGACAGGGGTCCACTGAAGCTTTCTTT
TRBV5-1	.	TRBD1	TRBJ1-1	CASSPGQGFTEAFF	TGCGCCAGCAGCCCGGGACAGGGGTTCACTGAAGCTTTCTTT
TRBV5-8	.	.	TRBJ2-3	CASSPYTDTQYF	TGTGCCAGCAGCCCGTACACAGATACGCAGTATTTT
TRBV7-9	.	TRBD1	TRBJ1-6	CASSLGTGDSPLHF	TGTGCCAGCAGCTTAGGGACAGGGGATTCACCCCTCCACTTT
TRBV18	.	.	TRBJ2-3	CASSLGQGGTDTQYF	TGTGCCAGCTCACTAGGGCAGGGCGGCACAGATACGCAGTATTTT
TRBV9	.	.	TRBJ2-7	CASSVGVPGTYEQYF	TGTGCCAGCAGCGTAGGAGTCCCGGGGACCTACGAGCAGTACTTC
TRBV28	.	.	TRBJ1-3	CASSSLGASPGNTIYF	TGTGCCAGCAGTTCTCTTGGGGCGAGCCCTGGAAACACCATATATTTT
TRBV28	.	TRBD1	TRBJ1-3	CASSSRQGGGNTIYF	TGTGCCAGCAGTTCGAGACAGGGGGGGGGAAACACCATATATTTT
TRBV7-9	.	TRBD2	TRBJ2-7	CASSLAGLAGAWEQYF	TGTGCCAGCAGCTTAGCAGGACTAGCGGGAGCCTGGGAGCAGTACTTC
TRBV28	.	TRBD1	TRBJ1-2	CASSTDRGDYGYTF	TGTGCCAGCAGTACGGACAGGGGCGACTATGGCTACACCTTC
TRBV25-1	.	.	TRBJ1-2	CASSGGGGMDGYTF	TGTGCCAGCAGTGGCGGCGGGGGCATGGATGGCTACACCTTC
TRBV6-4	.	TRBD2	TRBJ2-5	CASSVKAGGQETQYF	TGTGCCAGCAGTGTCAAAGCGGGGGGCCAAGAGACCCAGTACTTC
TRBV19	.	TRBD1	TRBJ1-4	CASSGRGNEKLFF	TGTGCCAGTAGTGGCAGGGGGAATGAAAAACTGTTTTTT
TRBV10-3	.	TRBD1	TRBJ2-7	CAISDSLRGTGGIYEQYF	TGTGCCATCAGTGACTCATTGCGCGGGACAGGGGGGATCTACGAGCAGTACTTC
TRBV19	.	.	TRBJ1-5	CASSIGFRGRINQPQHF	TGTGCCAGTAGTATCGGCTTCAGGGGCCGTATCAATCAGCCCCAGCATTTT
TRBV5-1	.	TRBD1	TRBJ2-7	CASSWTGAGEQYF	TGCGCCAGCAGCTGGACAGGGGCGGGGGAGCAGTACTTC
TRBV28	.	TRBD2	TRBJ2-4	CASSPGLAGGGNIQYF	TGTGCCAGCAGTCCGGGACTAGCGGGAGGAGGGAACATTCAGTACTTC
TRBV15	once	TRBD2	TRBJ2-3	CATSRETAGLAGSDTQYF	TGTGCCACCAGCAGAGAAACCGCAGGACTAGCGGGGTCAGATACGCAGTATTTT
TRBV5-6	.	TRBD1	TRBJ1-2	CASSRRTGKVEGYTF	TGTGCCAGCAGCAGACGGACAGGGAAGGTAGAGGGCTACACCTTC
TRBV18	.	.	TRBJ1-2	CASSPGDSNYGYTF	TGTGCCAGCTCACCAGGGGACTCTAACTATGGCTACACCTTC
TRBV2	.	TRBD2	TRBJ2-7	CASSESLAGSYEQYF	TGTGCCAGCAGTGAAAGTCTAGCGGGTTCATACGAGCAGTACTTC
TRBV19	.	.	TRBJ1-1	CASVPSRVMNTEAFF	TGTGCCAGTGTTCCCTCACGGGTAATGAACACTGAAGCTTTCTTT
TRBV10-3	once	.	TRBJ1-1	CAISDGGATEAFF	TGTGCCATCAGTGACGGGGGTGCGACTGAAGCTTTCTTT